Listed here are 15 T cell receptor beta chains from one sample, sequenced in a study of siplizumab effects on memory and regulatory T cells. Some clones are missing from TCRdb's copy, which holds only in-frame ones; the method was immunoSEQ multiplex PCR. The sample includes 57,000 or so clones, 80% to 95% seen only once; the top ten take about 40%. Sequencing used CD8+ T cells sorted from blood. These TCRs come from a human donor in good health.

Turning to this clone: This sample includes further DNA sequences coding for the same CDR3. The V and J genes are TRBV28 and TRBJ1-1; D ambiguous. The V gene's germline CDR1 is MDHEN and CDR2 SYDVKM. V gave up 3 bases and J gave up 5 bases, with 7 bases separating them. The CDR3 is made up of 12 amino acids. Here the CDR3 reads CASSLDGTEAFF. Written as DNA, the CDR3 is TGTGCCAGCAGTTTGGACGGGACTGAAGCTTTCTTT.

J is TRBJ1-4 and V is TRBV6-5; D remains unclear. CDR1 and CDR2 (germline): MNHEY, SVGAGI. V was shortened by 6 bases and J by 5 bases, with 13 bases between the two germline ends. The length of the CDR3 is 14 residues. The CDR3 DNA reads as TGTGCCAGCAGAACGGGTGGGCCGAATGAAAAACTGTTTTTT. Residues: CASRTGGPNEKLFF.

This clone was detected once. V usage is TRBV5-1 and J usage is TRBJ2-3; possibly TRBD2 for D (6 bases). Per the germline V gene, CDR1 is SGHRS and CDR2 is YFSETQ. The CDR3 consists of 14 residues. Trimming removed 4 bases from V and 6 bases from J, with 15 bases in between. CDR3 region: CASSVGPGDDTQYF. CDR3 nucleotides: TGCGCCAGCAGCGTGGGGCCGGGGGACGATACGCAGTATTTT.

This clone was found once. The V gene is TRBV28, the J gene TRBJ2-3, with D possibly being TRBD2 (6 bases). The CDR3 sequence is 14 residues long. Per the germline V gene, CDR1 is MDHEN and CDR2 is SYDVKM. Trimming left V 8 bases short and J 2 bases short, with 14 bases between. CDR3 in DNA: TGTGCCAGCTGGCCGGGAGACGACACAGATACGCAGTATTTT. It encodes CASWPGDDTDTQYF. The variable domain in full, completed from reference TRBV28 and TRBJ2-3, reads DVKVTQSSRYLVKRTGEKVFLECVQDMDHENMFWYRQDPGLGLRLIYFSYDVKMKEKGDIPEGYSVSREKKERFSLILESASTNQTSMYLCASWPGDDTDTQYFGPGTRLTVL.

This clone has only one observation. The chain carries TRBV27 and TRBJ2-5; D may be TRBD1 or TRBD2 (5 bases each). The J call may be faulty, since TRBJ2-7 better matches the DNA end. Germline V gene lookup returns CDR1 MNHEY and CDR2 SMNVEV (reference sequence). There are 14 residues in the CDR3. The CDR3 sequence: CASSLRAMGVEQYF. Written as DNA, the CDR3 is TGTGCCAGCAGTTTACGCGCAATGGGGGTCGAGCAGTACTTC.

The count of this clone is one. This chain uses TRBV9 with TRBJ2-3; the D gene is possibly TRBD2 (6 bases). V dropped 3 bases and J dropped 0 bases, with 8 bases sitting between them. The CDR3 has 14 residues. Per the germline V gene, CDR1 is SGDLS and CDR2 is YYNGEE. The CDR3 DNA sequence: TGTGCCAGCAGCGCCAGCGGGAGCACAGATACGCAGTATTTT. As protein: CASSASGSTDTQYF.

The chain employs TRBV27 and TRBJ2-7, with 9 bases that match TRBD2. The V segment lost 3 bases and the J segment 5 bases; nucleotides outside the gene matches: 8. In germline, CDR1 is MNHEY, CDR2 SMNVEV (reference sequence). The CDR3 is 15 residues long. The chain's CDR3 is CASSLAGGSVNEQYF. DNA for the CDR3: TGTGCCAGCAGTTTGGCGGGAGGGTCGGTCAACGAGCAGTACTTC.

The rearrangement uses TRBV7-9 and TRBJ2-3; D assignment may be TRBD1 or TRBD2 (5 bases each). The germline V gene encodes CDR1 SEHNR and CDR2 FQNEAQ (reference sequence). Trimming removed 9 bases at V and 4 bases at J, with 11 bases between. This CDR3 region has 12 residues. The CDR3 here is CASTGDPDTQYF. The CDR3 nucleotides read TGTGCCAGTACCGGGGACCCAGATACGCAGTATTTT.

This clone was picked up one time. V is TRBV11-1 and J is TRBJ2-7, with D maybe TRBD1 (5 bases). CDR3 size: 14 residues. Trimming cost V 4 bases and J 2 bases, with 12 bases left between them. The germline gives CDR1 SGHAT, CDR2 FQDESV (reference sequence). This CDR3 reads CASSYGGATYEQYF. CDR3 bases: TGTGCCAGCAGCTATGGTGGGGCCACCTACGAGCAGTACTTC.

The genes are TRBV25-1 and TRBJ2-5; 8 nucleotides line up with TRBD1. This CDR3 is 14 amino acids long. V lost 8 bases, J lost 5 bases, and 10 bases stayed unmatched. Germline V gene lookup returns CDR1 MGHDK and CDR2 SYGVNS. The CDR3 sequence is CASSWQGAAETQYF. In nucleotides, the CDR3 is TGTGCCAGCTCTTGGCAGGGGGCTGCGGAGACCCAGTACTTC.

This chain's CDR3 is CASSDRGLSGANVLTF. The CDR3 nucleotides read TGTGCCAGCAGCGACAGGGGACTGTCTGGGGCCAACGTCCTGACTTTC. This chain connects TRBV27 to TRBJ2-6; 8 bases agree with TRBD1. Trimming took 6 bases from V and 1 from J; bases not matched to a gene: 5. Germline V CDR1 and CDR2: MNHEY, SMNVEV (reference sequence). CDR3 size: 16 residues.

The rearrangement uses TRBV5-1 and TRBJ2-2; D is unclear. V lost 2 bases to trimming and J lost 4 bases, with 6 bases between them. This CDR3 is 13 amino acids long. CDR1 and CDR2 from the germline V gene are SGHRS and YFSETQ. The CDR3 DNA reads as TGCGCCAGCAGCTTCGGGCTCACCGGGGAGCTGTTTTTT. Its translation: CASSFGLTGELFF.

This chain connects TRBV4-1 to TRBJ1-5, with a weak D call TRBD1 (6 bases). The CDR3 runs 16 residues. Trimming cost V 1 base and J 3 bases, with 13 bases left between them. Germline CDR1 reads MGHRA; CDR2 reads YSYEKL. The CDR3 here is CASSQGLGGLNQPQHF. The CDR3 DNA follows: TGCGCCAGCAGCCAAGGGCTTGGGGGGCTCAATCAGCCCCAGCATTTT.

The chain couples TRBV4-3 to TRBJ1-4; D is unresolved. The V gene lost 1 base and the J gene lost 5 bases, with 11 bases spanning the gap. CDR3 length: 15 amino acids. Per germline, CDR1 LGHNA and CDR2 YSLEER. Here the CDR3 DNA reads TGCGCCAGCAGCCAAGCGGGCAGCCCCAATGAAAAACTGTTTTTT. The encoded protein is CASSQAGSPNEKLFF.

The rearrangement uses TRBV28 and TRBJ1-2; D gene uncertain. V shed 6 bases and J shed 3 bases, with 5 bases lying between them. The germline CDR1 and CDR2 sequences are MDHEN and SYDVKM. The CDR3 loop spans 11 amino acids. In nucleotides, the CDR3 is TGTGCCAGCAGAGATTACTATGGCTACACCTTC. Protein: CASRDYYGYTF.